These 11 T cell receptor beta chains came from one sample sequenced in a study of T-cell memory formation after mild COVID-19. MiXCR was run by TCRdb on the 5' RACE reads, yielding one entry per CDR3 protein. The repertoire holds some 250,000 distinct CDR3 sequences, with roughly a tenth as singletons. Sequencing used PBMCs or a T cell subset sorted from them (not recorded which). Receptors were obtained from a man between 18 and 29 years old who had mild COVID-19 (a few samples of this study predate the infection). Cell type and time point are not known.

The J gene is TRBJ2-7, the V gene TRBV20-1; D possibly uses TRBD1 or TRBD2 (6 bases each). Germline V lookup: CDR1 DFQATT, CDR2 SNEGSKA (reference sequence). CDR3 length: 14 residues. Trimming removed 5 bases from V and 2 bases from J, with 16 bases in between. This CDR3 reads CSAGLGGTTYEQYF. In DNA, the CDR3 is TGCAGTGCTGGGCTTGGGGGGACAACCTACGAGCAGTACTTC.

The V and J genes are TRBV20-1 and TRBJ1-5; no definite D call. This CDR3 is built from 13 residues. Germline V gene data show CDR1 as DFQATT and CDR2 as SNEGSKA (reference sequence). The V end lost 3 bases, the J end lost 4 bases, and 10 bases lay between the germline ends. DNA of the CDR3: TGCAGTGCTAGTTACGGAGCAAATCAGCCCCAGCATTTT. Its protein is CSASYGANQPQHF.

The table lists this clonotype with many counts. An end of the junction does not agree with germline; a read error may underlie this. V usage is TRBV7-7 and J usage is TRBJ2-3; D perhaps matches TRBD2 (7 bases). Germline values: CDR1 SSHAT, CDR2 FNYEAQ (reference sequence). This CDR3 has 14 residues. The chain's CDR3 is CASSPTGGPDTQYF. The CDR3 DNA follows: TGTGCTAGCAGCCCTACGGGGGGCCCAGATACGCAGTATTTT.

This rearrangement joins TRBV30 to TRBJ1-5, with unresolved D. Germline V CDR1 and CDR2: GTSNPN, SVGIG (reference sequence). The CDR3 runs 13 residues. V was trimmed by 2 bases and J by 4 bases, leaving 9 bases between them. The CDR3 DNA follows: TGTGCCTGGAGTCATCGGATTAATCAGCCCCAGCATTTT. Translating gives CAWSHRINQPQHF.

The chain recombines TRBV7-2 with TRBJ2-5; the match to TRBD1 covers 7 bases. The length of the CDR3 is 14 residues. J was trimmed by 5 bases and V by 4 bases; bases with no gene match: 7. CDR1 is SGHTA and CDR2 is FQGNSA in the germline V gene. CDR3 sequence reads: CASSSQGVVETQYF. The CDR3 DNA follows: TGTGCCAGCAGCTCCCAGGGGGTGGTGGAGACCCAGTACTTC.

This clonotype was seen a handful of times. This chain links TRBV5-1 with TRBJ2-2, with 9 positions matching TRBD1. Germline V lookup: CDR1 SGHRS, CDR2 YFSETQ. The CDR3 sequence is 15 residues long. V trimming: 3 bases; J trimming: 3 bases; junction bases outside the gene matches: 3. The CDR3 region is CASSSDRGHTGELFF. As DNA, the CDR3 is TGCGCCAGCAGCTCGGACAGGGGACACACCGGGGAGCTGTTTTTT. Based on the CDR3 plus reference TRBV5-1 and TRBJ2-2, the full variable domain is KAGVTQTPRYLIKTRGQQVTLSCSPISGHRSVSWYQQTPGQGLQFLFEYFSETQRNKGNFPGRFSGRQFSNSRSEMNVSTLELGDSALYLCASSSDRGHTGELFFGEGSRLTVL.

The chain recombines TRBV6-5 with TRBJ2-1; 10 bases are a match to TRBD1. Germline lookup yields CDR1 MNHEY and CDR2 SVGAGI. The CDR3 spans 14 residues. With 6 bases clipped from V and 8 bases from J, the junction kept 7 bases outside the gene matches. CDR3: CASSPGTGVYEQFF. CDR3 coding DNA: TGTGCCAGCAGCCCCGGGACAGGGGTATATGAGCAGTTCTTC.

The chain recombines TRBV5-1 with TRBJ1-1, with D perhaps matching TRBD1 (5 bases). The CDR3 loop spans 15 amino acids. V shed 1 base and J shed 3 bases, with 13 bases lying between them. The V gene's germline CDR1 is SGHRS and CDR2 YFSETQ. The CDR3 reads CASSLFTGGDTEAFF. The CDR3 bases are TGCGCCAGCAGCTTGTTCACAGGAGGTGACACTGAAGCTTTCTTT.

This clonotype came up a few times. The chain uses TRBV28 and TRBJ2-2; 10 bases align to TRBD2. Germline trimming cut 6 bases from V and 6 bases from J; bases unmatched to any gene: 4. The CDR3 is made up of 14 amino acids. Germline values: CDR1 MDHEN, CDR2 SYDVKM. CDR3 coding DNA: TGTGCCAGCAGCCTTGGGACTAGCGCCGGGGAGCTGTTTTTT. As protein: CASSLGTSAGELFF.

This sequence joins TRBV7-3 and TRBJ1-6, with 7 nucleotides matching TRBD1. V shed 3 bases and J 7 bases; nucleotides not matched to a gene: 3. From germline, CDR1 is SGHTA and CDR2 FQGTGA. The CDR3 extends over 14 amino acids. DNA for the CDR3: TGTGCCAGCAGCTTGGGACAGCAAAATTCACCCCTCCACTTT. Encoded protein: CASSLGQQNSPLHF.

This clonotype was seen more than once but under ten times. This sequence joins TRBV6-2 or TRBV6-3 and TRBJ2-4; D might be TRBD1 or TRBD2, each matching 5 bases. CDR1 MNHEY and CDR2 SVGEGT come from the germline V gene. Trimming cost V 5 bases and J 0 bases, with 17 bases left between them. This CDR3 comprises 17 residues. The chain's CDR3 is CASSNTGTYVAKNIQYF. The CDR3 DNA reads TGTGCCAGCAGTAATACCGGGACGTACGTAGCCAAAAACATTCAGTACTTC.